These 20 T cell receptor beta chains came from one sample sequenced in a study of cytomegalovirus exposure and HLA in healthy donors. The PCR was carried out with 60 Vbeta primers and 13 Jbeta primers. The method was immunoSEQ multiplex PCR; TCRdb's version includes in-frame clones alone and lacks a portion of them. The repertoire consists of about 92,000 clones, with approximately 84% occurring once and the leading ten covering about 1.2%. The sequenced material came from PBMCs. These receptors came from a girl aged 2-10 years in good health and CMV-seropositive.

The V call is TRBV6-5, the J call TRBJ1-1; TRBD1 matches at 9 bases. V shed 5 bases and J 8 bases; nucleotides not matched to a gene: 3. This CDR3 comprises 12 residues. CDR1 is MNHEY, CDR2 SVGAGI, per germline. CDR3 region: CASSTGGMEAFF. In DNA form, the CDR3 reads TGTGCCAGCAGTACAGGGGGCATGGAAGCTTTCTTT.

The chain combines TRBV28 with TRBJ1-2; a possible D gene is TRBD1 (5 bases). In germline, CDR1 is MDHEN, CDR2 SYDVKM. The CDR3 is 16 residues long. Trimming removed 7 bases at V and 1 base at J, with 19 bases between. CDR3 amino acids: CASTILAGRDNYGYTF. CDR3 coding DNA: TGTGCCAGCACCATCCTTGCTGGCAGGGATAACTATGGCTACACCTTC.

The V gene is TRBV6-4, the J gene TRBJ2-1; 7 nucleotides line up with TRBD1. Germline V gene sequence: CDR1 MRHNA, CDR2 SNTAGT. The CDR3 has 15 residues. The V and J ends lost 0 bases and 2 bases, in that order; junction bases with no gene match: 1. CDR3 DNA: TGTGCCAGCAGTGACTCAGGGGGCGCCTACAATGAGCAGTTCTTC. It codes for CASSDSGGAYNEQFF.

As regards this clone: Since the CDR3 does not end with the conserved phenylalanine or tryptophan, this likely comes from a read error. The chain links TRBV6-5 to TRBJ1-1; maybe TRBD1 (5 bases). V was clipped by 3 bases and J by 1 base, with 9 bases between them. The length of the CDR3 is 14 residues. Per germline, CDR1 MNHEY and CDR2 SVGAGI. Here the CDR3 reads CASSYRGTNTEAFL. CDR3 DNA: TGTGCCAGCAGTTATCGGGGGACGAACACTGAAGCTTTCTTG.

The chain employs TRBV6-5 and TRBJ1-1; 8 bases match TRBD1. The ends lost 6 bases at V and 7 bases at J; junction bases unmatched: 10. Germline-derived CDR1 and CDR2 are MNHEY and SVGAGI. CDR3 length: 14 residues. The CDR3 here is CASRPFRGQYEAFF. CDR3 nucleotides: TGTGCCAGCAGGCCATTCAGGGGGCAATATGAAGCTTTCTTT.

CDR3 sequence (DNA): TGCAGTGCTGACTGGTACAATGAGCAGTTCTTC. Its protein is CSADWYNEQFF. The gene calls are TRBV20-1 and TRBJ2-1; unclear D gene. Germline V gene lookup returns CDR1 DFQATT and CDR2 SNEGSKA (reference sequence). V was shortened by 5 bases and J by 4 bases, with 6 bases between the two germline ends. The CDR3 extends over 11 amino acids.

This chain's CDR3 is CASSQKPGTGNADTQYF. CDR3 DNA: TGTGCCAGCAGCCAAAAACCCGGGACAGGGAATGCAGATACGCAGTATTTT. This chain joins TRBV4-2 and TRBJ2-3; 9 bases are shared with TRBD1. This CDR3 has 17 amino acids. Germline lookup yields CDR1 LGHNA and CDR2 YNFKEQ. Trimming at V came to 2 bases and at J to 4 bases, leaving 10 bases not matched to a gene.

J is TRBJ1-2 and V is TRBV19; D is unclear. V was pared by 7 bases and J by 6 bases, with 12 bases between. The CDR3 totals 12 residues. CDR1 LNHDA and CDR2 SQIVND come from the germline V gene (reference sequence). The CDR3 is CASKSMENGYTF. The CDR3 DNA reads as TGTGCCAGTAAATCTATGGAGAATGGCTACACCTTC. Full variable domain (outside the CDR3, taken from reference TRBV19 and TRBJ1-2): DGGITQSPKYLFRKEGQNVTLSCEQNLNHDAMYWYRQDPGQGLRLIYYSQIVNDFQKGDIAEGYSVSREKKESFPLTVTSAQKNPTAFYLCASKSMENGYTFGSGTRLTVV.

This rearrangement joins TRBV7-9 to TRBJ2-7; possibly TRBD1 for D (5 bases). The V end was cut by 5 bases, the J end by 1 base, with 18 bases between. CDR1 is SEHNR, CDR2 FQNEAQ, per germline (reference sequence). CDR3 length equals 16 residues. The CDR3 spells CASSPIGARVSYEQYF. CDR3 nucleotide sequence: TGTGCCAGCAGCCCTATTGGGGCCAGGGTGTCCTACGAGCAGTACTTC. The entire variable domain, with the rest obtained from reference TRBV7-9 and TRBJ2-7, is as follows: DTGVSQNPRHKITKRGQNVTFRCDPISEHNRLYWYRQTLGQGPEFLTYFQNEAQLEKSRLLSDRFSAERPKGSFSTLEIQRTEQGDSAMYLCASSPIGARVSYEQYFGPGTRLTVT.

This clone came up a few times. The CDR3 loop reads CAAQGIQSGANVLTF. CDR3 sequence (DNA): TGTGCCGCCCAGGGAATCCAATCTGGGGCCAACGTCCTGACTTTC. This chain links TRBV2 with TRBJ2-6; tentative D call: TRBD1 (5 bases). Looked up from germline, CDR1 is SNHLY and CDR2 is FYNNEI. The CDR3 consists of 15 residues. V was shortened by 11 bases and J by 1 base, with 15 bases between the two germline ends.

V usage is TRBV27 and J usage is TRBJ2-7; no reliable D call. Germline V lookup: CDR1 MNHEY, CDR2 SMNVEV (reference sequence). V was pared by 8 bases and J by 0 bases, with 5 bases between. This CDR3 comprises 11 residues. The CDR3 DNA reads as TGTGCCAGCTGTAACTCCTACGAGCAGTACTTC. Amino acid sequence: CASCNSYEQYF.

The chain uses TRBV10-2 and TRBJ2-3; TRBD2 aligns across 11 bases. CDR3 length: 14 amino acids. Germline lookup yields CDR1 WSHSY and CDR2 SAAADI. J gave up 6 bases and V 5 bases, and 4 bases lay outside the gene matches. As DNA, the CDR3 is TGCGCCAGCAGTTTAGCGGGAGGGAGGGATACGCAGTATTTT. Protein sequence: CASSLAGGRDTQYF.

The sample holds one count of this clone. The CDR3 protein is CASSLGQPQHF. CDR3 nucleotide sequence: TGTGCCAGCAGTTTAGGCCAGCCCCAGCATTTT. The chain combines TRBV28 with TRBJ1-5; no definite D call. This CDR3 spans 11 amino acids. Germline CDR1 MDHEN, CDR2 SYDVKM. V was trimmed by 2 bases and J by 7 bases, leaving 3 bases between them.

The CDR3 here is CASRGLSSEIEQFF. The CDR3 DNA follows: TGTGCCAGCAGGGGGTTGTCTAGCGAGATTGAGCAGTTCTTC. The chain uses TRBV6-1 and TRBJ2-1; D possibly corresponds to TRBD2 (6 bases). This CDR3 contains 14 residues. Germline V lookup: CDR1 MNHNS, CDR2 SASEGT. Trimming shortened V by 6 bases and J by 9 bases, and 18 bases separated the two germline ends.

The genes are TRBV30 and TRBJ2-7; D call uncertain. The germline CDR1 and CDR2 sequences are GTSNPN and SVGIG (reference sequence). Trimming took off 2 bases at V and 2 bases at J, with 16 bases between the two ends. This CDR3 contains 15 residues. CDR3 amino acids: CAWSLFSRDTYEQYF. CDR3 bases: TGTGCCTGGAGTTTATTCTCTCGAGACACCTACGAGCAGTACTTC.

The chain couples TRBV27 to TRBJ2-1; 14 bases align to TRBD2. Germline values: CDR1 MNHEY, CDR2 SMNVEV (reference sequence). This CDR3 contains 16 residues. J lost 8 bases, V lost 1 base, and 4 bases had no gene match. CDR3 nucleotides: TGTGCCAGCAGTTTATGGGGACTAGCGGGGGACGATGAGCAGTTCTTC. Translating gives CASSLWGLAGDDEQFF.

The chain has TRBV6-1 and TRBJ2-7; TRBD1 matches 8 bases. The CDR3 sequence is 15 residues long. Trimming at V came to 5 bases and at J to 0 bases, leaving 6 bases not matched to a gene. Looked up from germline, CDR1 is MNHNS and CDR2 is SASEGT. Written as DNA, the CDR3 is TGTGCCAGCAGTAGAGACAGGGGAAGCTCCTACGAGCAGTACTTC. Protein sequence: CASSRDRGSSYEQYF.

The rearrangement links TRBV15 to TRBJ2-1, with 7 bases fitting TRBD2. Germline V CDR1 and CDR2: LNHNV, YYDKDF (reference sequence). The CDR3 is made up of 17 amino acids. J was trimmed by 0 bases and V by 2 bases; bases with no gene match: 7. CDR3 coding DNA: TGTGCCACCAGCAGAATGCCAAGCGGGGTCTCCTACAATGAGCAGTTCTTC. It is translated as CATSRMPSGVSYNEQFF.

The chain uses TRBV28 and TRBJ2-7; 8 positions agree with TRBD2. CDR1 and CDR2 from the germline V gene are MDHEN and SYDVKM. This CDR3 contains 18 residues. J lost 2 bases, V lost 2 bases, and 14 bases had no gene match. The CDR3 sequence is CASSLNPPGAAGAYEQYF. CDR3 in DNA: TGTGCCAGCAGTTTAAACCCTCCGGGGGCAGCGGGGGCCTACGAGCAGTACTTC. The full variable domain, in which reference TRBV28 and TRBJ2-7 provide the parts outside the CDR3, is DVKVTQSSRYLVKRTGEKVFLECVQDMDHENMFWYRQDPGLGLRLIYFSYDVKMKEKGDIPEGYSVSREKKERFSLILESASTNQTSMYLCASSLNPPGAAGAYEQYFGPGTRLTVT.

There are a few counts of this clone. This chain's CDR3 is CASSLMPWAYEQFF. The CDR3 DNA follows: TGTGCCAGCAGTTTAATGCCCTGGGCTTATGAGCAGTTCTTC. The rearrangement joins TRBV28 to TRBJ2-1; D unresolved. Trimming removed 2 bases from V and 8 bases from J, with 13 bases in between. From germline, CDR1 is MDHEN and CDR2 SYDVKM. The CDR3 has 14 residues. Based on the CDR3 plus reference TRBV28 and TRBJ2-1, the full variable domain is DVKVTQSSRYLVKRTGEKVFLECVQDMDHENMFWYRQDPGLGLRLIYFSYDVKMKEKGDIPEGYSVSREKKERFSLILESASTNQTSMYLCASSLMPWAYEQFFGPGTRLTVL.